This T cell receptor beta chain was captured by sequencing in a study of shared clonotypes between healthy human individuals. Notes on the study in general: Sequencing of the sorted subsets was shown by rarefaction to be incomplete despite large depth.

Generated by immunoSEQ multiplex PCR, the TCRdb table keeps only in-frame clones and is missing some. The table has about 2.4 million clones, around 94% seen once. The CDR3 runs 17 residues. Germline loops: CDR1 KGHSH, CDR2 LQKENI. V dropped 3 bases and J dropped 3; count of bases not matched to a gene: 12. Naive CD4+ cells were CD45RA-selected; the remaining cells were memory. For this clone: The target antigen is unknown.

The chain is built from TRBV18 and TRBJ2-7, with 9 bases that match TRBD2. Material: naive CD4+ T cells sorted from blood. Subset specified: CD45RA+ positively selected. This sequence was found in a man aged 18 to 35 in good health. CDR3 in amino acids: CASSPGIERAGGYEQYF. Here the CDR3 DNA reads TGTGCCAGCTCACCGGGTATAGAACGAGCGGGGGGCTACGAGCAGTACTTC.